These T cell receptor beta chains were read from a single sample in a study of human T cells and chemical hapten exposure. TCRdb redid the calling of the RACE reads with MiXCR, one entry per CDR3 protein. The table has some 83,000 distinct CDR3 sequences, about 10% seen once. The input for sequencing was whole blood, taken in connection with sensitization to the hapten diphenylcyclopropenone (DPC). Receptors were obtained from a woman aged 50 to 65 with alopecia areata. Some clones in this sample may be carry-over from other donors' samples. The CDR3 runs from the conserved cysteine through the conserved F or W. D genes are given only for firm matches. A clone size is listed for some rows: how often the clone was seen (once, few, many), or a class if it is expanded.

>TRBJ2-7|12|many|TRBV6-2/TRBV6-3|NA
TGTGCCAGCAGTTACGGTCTAGCCGAGCAGTACTTC
CASSYGLAEQYF
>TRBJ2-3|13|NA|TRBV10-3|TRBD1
TGTGCCAACCAACAGGGGGCCCTCGATACGCAGTATTTT
CANQQGALDTQYF
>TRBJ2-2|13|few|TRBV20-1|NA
TGCAGTGCTATCCCCGGGAACACCGGGGAGCTGTTTTTT
CSAIPGNTGELFF
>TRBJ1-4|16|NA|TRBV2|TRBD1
TGTGCCAGCAGTGGTAACAGGGGAGGGGATAATGAAAAACTGTTTTTT
CASSGNRGGDNEKLFF
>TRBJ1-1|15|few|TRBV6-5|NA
TGTGCCAGCAGTTACTCCTTCGGTAGGAACACTGAAGCTTTCTTT
CASSYSFGRNTEAFF
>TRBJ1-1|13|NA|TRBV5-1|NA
TGCGCCAGCAGCTTGGATTGGAACACTGAAGCTTTCTTT
CASSLDWNTEAFF
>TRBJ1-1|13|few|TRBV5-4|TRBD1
TGTGCCAGCAGCTCTCTCCCGAGGGGGCAAGCTTTCTTT
CASSSLPRGQAFF
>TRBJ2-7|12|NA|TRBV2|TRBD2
TGTGCCAGCGCTAGCGGGAACTACGAGCAGTACTTC
CASASGNYEQYF
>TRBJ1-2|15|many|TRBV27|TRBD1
TGTGCCAGCAGTTCAAGACTGACAGGGACGAATGGCTACACCTTC
CASSSRLTGTNGYTF
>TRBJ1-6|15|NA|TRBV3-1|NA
TGTGCCAGCAGCCTAGCACTTCAGGGGTCCTCACCCCTCCACTTT
CASSLALQGSSPLHF
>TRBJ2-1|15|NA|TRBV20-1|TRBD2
TGCAGTGCTAGACTAGCGGGAGAAGTCGTCGGTGAGCAGTTCTTC
CSARLAGEVVGEQFF
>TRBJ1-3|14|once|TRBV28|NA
TGTGCCAGCGGCGCAGGGACCTCTGGAAACACCATATATTTT
CASGAGTSGNTIYF
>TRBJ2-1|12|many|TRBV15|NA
TGTGCCACCAGCAGACACCACAATGAGCAGTTCTTC
CATSRHHNEQFF
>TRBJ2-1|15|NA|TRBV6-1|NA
TGTGCCACCCGAATGTCAGGTAGCTCCTACAATGAGCAGTTCTTC
CATRMSGSSYNEQFF
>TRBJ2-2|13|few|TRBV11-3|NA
TGTGCCAGCAGCTTTTCTGAGACCGGGGAGCTGTTTTTT
CASSFSETGELFF